The source of this T cell receptor (beta chain) is a study of cytomegalovirus exposure and HLA in healthy donors. Study outcomes and limitations: In a later analysis, more than 15,000 TCR beta sequences were associated with HLA alleles at 0.05 false discovery rate.

Germline CDR1 MNHEY, CDR2 SMNVEV (reference sequence). CDR3 length equals 13 residues. V was clipped by 3 bases and J by 4 bases, with 7 bases between them. Donors consisted of healthy bone marrow donors. Of note for this clone: The antigen remains undetermined. Distinct nucleotide sequences in the sample also encode this CDR3.

Researchers ran the PCR with 60 Vbeta and 13 Jbeta primers. The table came from immunoSEQ multiplex PCR; TCRdb's copy has only in-frame clones and leaves some out. The profile shows some 130,000 clones, more than 75% of them singletons. This sequence originates from a man aged 25-45 years in good health and CMV-seronegative. What was sequenced was PBMCs. This chain joins TRBV27 and TRBJ1-5; a weak D match, TRBD1 (5 bases). In nucleotides, the CDR3 is TGTGCCAGCAGTTTTGGGGGGAATCAGCCCCAGCATTTT. It codes for CASSFGGNQPQHF.